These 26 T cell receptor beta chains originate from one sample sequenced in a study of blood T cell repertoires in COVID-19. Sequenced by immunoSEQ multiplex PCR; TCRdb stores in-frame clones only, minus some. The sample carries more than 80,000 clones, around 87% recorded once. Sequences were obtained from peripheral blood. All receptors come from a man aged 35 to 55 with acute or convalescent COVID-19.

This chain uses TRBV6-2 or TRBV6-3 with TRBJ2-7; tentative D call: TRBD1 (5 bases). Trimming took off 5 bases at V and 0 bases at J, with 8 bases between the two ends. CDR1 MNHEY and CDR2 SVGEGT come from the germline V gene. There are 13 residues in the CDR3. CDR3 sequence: CASSKGDSYEQYF. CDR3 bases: TGTGCCAGCAGTAAAGGGGACTCCTACGAGCAGTACTTC.

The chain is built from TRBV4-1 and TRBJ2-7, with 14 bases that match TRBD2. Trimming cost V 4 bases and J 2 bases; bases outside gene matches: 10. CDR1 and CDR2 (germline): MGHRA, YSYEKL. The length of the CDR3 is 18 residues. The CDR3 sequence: CASSLYIGLAGGTYEQYF. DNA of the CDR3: TGCGCCAGCAGCCTCTATATCGGACTAGCGGGGGGAACCTACGAGCAGTACTTC.

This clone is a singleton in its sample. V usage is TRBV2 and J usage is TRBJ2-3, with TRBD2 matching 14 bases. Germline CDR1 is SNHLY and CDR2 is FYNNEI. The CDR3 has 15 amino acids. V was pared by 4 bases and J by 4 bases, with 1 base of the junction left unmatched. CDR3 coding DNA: TGTGCCAGCAGTGTGACTAGCGGGGGGGCAGATACGCAGTATTTT. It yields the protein CASSVTSGGADTQYF.

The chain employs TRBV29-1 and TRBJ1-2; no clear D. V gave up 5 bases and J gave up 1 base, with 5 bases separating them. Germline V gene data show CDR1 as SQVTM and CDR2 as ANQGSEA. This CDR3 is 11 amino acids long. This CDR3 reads CSVHNNYGYTF. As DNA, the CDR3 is TGCAGCGTTCACAATAACTATGGCTACACCTTC. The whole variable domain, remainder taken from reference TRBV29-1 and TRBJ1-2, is SAVISQKPSRDICQRGTSLTIQCQVDSQVTMMFWYRQQPGQSLTLIATANQGSEATYESGFVIDKFPISRPNLTFSTLTVSNMSPEDSSIYLCSVHNNYGYTFGSGTRLTVV.

CDR3 sequence: CASSFRSGRATYNEQFF. CDR3 bases: TGCGCCAGCAGCTTCCGAAGCGGGAGGGCAACCTACAATGAGCAGTTCTTC. V and J are TRBV5-1 and TRBJ2-1; 10 bases align to TRBD2. The CDR3 has 17 residues. Germline V gene data show CDR1 as SGHRS and CDR2 as YFSETQ. With 2 bases clipped from V and 2 bases from J, the junction kept 7 bases outside the gene matches.

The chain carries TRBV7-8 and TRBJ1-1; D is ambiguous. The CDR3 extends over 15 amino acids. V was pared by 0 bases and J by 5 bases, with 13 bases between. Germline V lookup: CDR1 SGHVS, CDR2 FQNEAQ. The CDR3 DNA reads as TGTGCCAGCAGCTTAGCGCGAGTCACCGGGACTGAAGCTTTCTTT. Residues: CASSLARVTGTEAFF.

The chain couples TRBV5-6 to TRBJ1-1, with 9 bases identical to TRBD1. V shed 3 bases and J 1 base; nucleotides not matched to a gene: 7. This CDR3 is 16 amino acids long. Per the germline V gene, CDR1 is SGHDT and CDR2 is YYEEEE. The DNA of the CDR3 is TGTGCCAGCAGCTCTACAGGGGGCCGTTGGAACACTGAAGCTTTCTTT. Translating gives CASSSTGGRWNTEAFF.

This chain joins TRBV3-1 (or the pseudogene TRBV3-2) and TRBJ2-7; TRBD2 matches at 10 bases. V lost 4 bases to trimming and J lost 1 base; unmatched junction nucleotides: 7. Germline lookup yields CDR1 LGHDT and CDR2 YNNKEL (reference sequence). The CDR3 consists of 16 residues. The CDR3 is CASSRTSGRGSYEQYF. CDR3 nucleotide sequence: TGTGCCAGCAGCCGGACTAGCGGAAGGGGTTCCTACGAGCAGTACTTC.

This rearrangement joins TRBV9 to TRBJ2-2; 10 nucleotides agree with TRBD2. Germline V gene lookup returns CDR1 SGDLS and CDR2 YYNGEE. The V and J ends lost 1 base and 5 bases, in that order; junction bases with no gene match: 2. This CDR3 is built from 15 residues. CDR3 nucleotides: TGTGCCAGCAGCGTAACTAGCGGGACGACCGGGGAGCTGTTTTTT. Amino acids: CASSVTSGTTGELFF. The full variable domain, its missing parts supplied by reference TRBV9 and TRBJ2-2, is DSGVTQTPKHLITATGQRVTLRCSPRSGDLSVYWYQQSLDQGLQFLIQYYNGEERAKGNILERFSAQQFPDLHSELNLSSLELGDSALYFCASSVTSGTTGELFFGEGSRLTVL.

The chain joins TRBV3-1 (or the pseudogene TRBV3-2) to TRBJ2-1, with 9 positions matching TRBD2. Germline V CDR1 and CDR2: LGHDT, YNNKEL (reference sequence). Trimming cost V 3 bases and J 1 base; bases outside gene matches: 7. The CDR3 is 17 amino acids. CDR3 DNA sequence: TGTGCCAGCAGCCACCTTCTTAGCGGGGGATCCTACAATGAGCAGTTCTTC. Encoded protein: CASSHLLSGGSYNEQFF.

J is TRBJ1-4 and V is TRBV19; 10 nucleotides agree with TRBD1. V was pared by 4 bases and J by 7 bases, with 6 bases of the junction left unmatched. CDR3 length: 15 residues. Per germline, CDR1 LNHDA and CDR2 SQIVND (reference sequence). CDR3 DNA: TGTGCCAGTAGTAAACCCCGGGACAGGGGTGAAAAACTGTTTTTT. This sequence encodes CASSKPRDRGEKLFF.

CDR3 coding DNA: TGTGCCTCCGCCCCCGGTAACGGGGCCAACGTCCTGACTTTC. Its protein is CASAPGNGANVLTF. The chain has TRBV30 and TRBJ2-6; D ambiguous. Trimming cost V 7 bases and J 4 bases, with 14 bases left between them. Germline CDR1 GTSNPN, CDR2 SVGIG (reference sequence). This CDR3 spans 14 amino acids.

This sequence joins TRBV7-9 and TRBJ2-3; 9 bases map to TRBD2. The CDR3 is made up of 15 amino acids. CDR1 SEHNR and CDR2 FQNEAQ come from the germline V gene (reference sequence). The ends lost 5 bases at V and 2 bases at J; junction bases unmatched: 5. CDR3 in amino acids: CASSPAGGVTDTQYF. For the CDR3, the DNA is TGTGCCAGCAGCCCAGCGGGGGGTGTCACAGATACGCAGTATTTT. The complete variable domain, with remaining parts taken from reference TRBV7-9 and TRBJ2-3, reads DTGVSQNPRHKITKRGQNVTFRCDPISEHNRLYWYRQTLGQGPEFLTYFQNEAQLEKSRLLSDRFSAERPKGSFSTLEIQRTEQGDSAMYLCASSPAGGVTDTQYFGPGTRLTVL.

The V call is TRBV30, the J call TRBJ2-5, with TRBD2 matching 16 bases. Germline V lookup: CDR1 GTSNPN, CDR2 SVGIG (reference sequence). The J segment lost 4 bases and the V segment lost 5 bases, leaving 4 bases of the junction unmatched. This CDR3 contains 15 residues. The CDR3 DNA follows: TGTGCCTGGGGGACTAGCGGGAGGGCCGGAGAGACCCAGTACTTC. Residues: CAWGTSGRAGETQYF.

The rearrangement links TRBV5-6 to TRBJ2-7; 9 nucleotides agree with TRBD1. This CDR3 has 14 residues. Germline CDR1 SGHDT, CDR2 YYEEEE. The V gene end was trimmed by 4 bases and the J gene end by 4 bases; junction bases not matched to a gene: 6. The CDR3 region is CASSQDRGSYEQYF. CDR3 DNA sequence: TGTGCCAGCAGCCAGGACAGGGGTTCGTACGAGCAGTACTTC.

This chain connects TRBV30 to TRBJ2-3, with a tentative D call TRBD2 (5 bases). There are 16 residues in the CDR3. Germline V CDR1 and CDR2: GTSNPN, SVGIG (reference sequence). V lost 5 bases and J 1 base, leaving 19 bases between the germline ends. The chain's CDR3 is CAWRPATWGGTDTQYF. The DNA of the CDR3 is TGTGCCTGGCGGCCCGCTACTTGGGGAGGCACAGATACGCAGTATTTT.

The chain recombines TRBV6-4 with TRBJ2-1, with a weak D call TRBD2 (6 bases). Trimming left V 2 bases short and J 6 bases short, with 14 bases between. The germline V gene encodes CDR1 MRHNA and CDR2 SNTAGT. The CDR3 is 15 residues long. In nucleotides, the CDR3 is TGTGCCAGCAGTGACCAGGGACTCCCTTCCAATGAGCAGTTCTTC. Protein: CASSDQGLPSNEQFF.

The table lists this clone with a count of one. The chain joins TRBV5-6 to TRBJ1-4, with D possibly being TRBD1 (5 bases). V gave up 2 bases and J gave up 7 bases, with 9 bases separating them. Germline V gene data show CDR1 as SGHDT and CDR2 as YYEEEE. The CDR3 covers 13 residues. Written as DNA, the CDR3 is TGTGCCAGCAGCTTCGGTAGGGGTGAAAAACTGTTTTTT. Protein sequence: CASSFGRGEKLFF.

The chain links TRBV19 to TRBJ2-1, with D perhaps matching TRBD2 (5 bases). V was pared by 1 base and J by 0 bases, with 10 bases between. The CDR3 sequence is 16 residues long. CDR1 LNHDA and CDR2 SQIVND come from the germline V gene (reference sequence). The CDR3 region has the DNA TGTGCCAGTAGTATAGGGGTTAGCGTCTCCTACAATGAGCAGTTCTTC. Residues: CASSIGVSVSYNEQFF.

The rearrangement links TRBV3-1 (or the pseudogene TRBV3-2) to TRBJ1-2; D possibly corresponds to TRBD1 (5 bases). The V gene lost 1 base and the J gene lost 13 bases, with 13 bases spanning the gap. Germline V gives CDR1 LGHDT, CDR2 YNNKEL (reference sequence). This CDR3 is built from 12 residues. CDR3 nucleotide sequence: TGTGCCAGCAGCCAAGCAGACAGTCGGCTCACCTTC. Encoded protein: CASSQADSRLTF.

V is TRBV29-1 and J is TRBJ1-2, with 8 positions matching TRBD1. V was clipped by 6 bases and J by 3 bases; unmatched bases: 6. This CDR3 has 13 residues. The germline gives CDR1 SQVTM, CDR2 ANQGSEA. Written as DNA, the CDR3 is TGCAGCGTCGATGACAGGGGTGACTATGGCTACACCTTC. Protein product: CSVDDRGDYGYTF.

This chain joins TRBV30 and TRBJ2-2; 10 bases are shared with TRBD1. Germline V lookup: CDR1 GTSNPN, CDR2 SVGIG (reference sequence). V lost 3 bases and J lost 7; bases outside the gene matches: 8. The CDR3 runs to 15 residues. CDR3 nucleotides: TGTGCCTGGAGCTTTGGGACAGGGGCTGGCGGGGAGCTGTTTTTT. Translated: CAWSFGTGAGGELFF.

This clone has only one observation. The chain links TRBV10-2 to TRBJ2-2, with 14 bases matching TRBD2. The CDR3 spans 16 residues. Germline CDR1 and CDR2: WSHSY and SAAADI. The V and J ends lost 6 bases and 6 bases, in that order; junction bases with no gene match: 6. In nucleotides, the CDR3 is TGCGCCAGCAGCTACGGGACTAGCGGGGGCCCCGGGGAGCTGTTTTTT. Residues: CASSYGTSGGPGELFF.

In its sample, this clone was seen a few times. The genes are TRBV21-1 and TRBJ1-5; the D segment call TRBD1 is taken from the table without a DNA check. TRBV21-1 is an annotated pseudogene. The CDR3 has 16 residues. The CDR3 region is CASSQITGGTGQPQHF. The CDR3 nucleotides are TGTGCCAGCAGCCAAATTACAGGGGGCACGGGTCAGCCCCAGCATTTT.

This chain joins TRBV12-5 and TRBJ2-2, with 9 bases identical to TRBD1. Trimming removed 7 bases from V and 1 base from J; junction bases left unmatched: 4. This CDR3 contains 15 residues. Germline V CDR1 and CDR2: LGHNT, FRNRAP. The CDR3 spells CASAPDRGNTGELFF. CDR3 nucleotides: TGTGCTAGTGCCCCGGACAGGGGGAACACCGGGGAGCTGTTTTTT.

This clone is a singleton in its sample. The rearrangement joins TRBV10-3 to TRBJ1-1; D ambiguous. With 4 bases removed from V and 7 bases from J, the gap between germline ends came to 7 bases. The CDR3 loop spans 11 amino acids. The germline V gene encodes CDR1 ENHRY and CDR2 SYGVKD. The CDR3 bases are TGTGCCATCAGTGGAGGATATGAAGCTTTCTTT. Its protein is CAISGGYEAFF.